This paragraph covers one TCR beta chain sequence. Its antigen is as yet unknown. This record comes from a study of response to subunit inactivated influenza vaccine. Study conclusions and caveats: Each seasonal influenza vaccination recruits few new T cells, the authors suggested.

TCRdb reprocessed the RT-PCR reads via MiXCR and lists one record per CDR3 protein. The sample lists about 650,000 distinct CDR3 sequences, 11% to 15% occurring once. Germline V gives CDR1 SGHTA, CDR2 FQGTGA. V dropped 2 bases and J dropped 6; count of bases not matched to a gene: 4. The CDR3 spans 14 residues. The chain couples TRBV7-3 to TRBJ2-3; 8 bases map to TRBD2. This TCR derives from a man in his forties or fifties who received an inactivated influenza vaccine. The sequencing here drew on PBMCs from blood, taken less than 15 days before vaccination. The CDR3 region has the DNA TGTGCCAGCAGCTTATTGGCTAGCGGGGATACGCAGTATTTT. This translates into CASSLLASGDTQYF.